Below, 8 T cell receptor beta chains from the same sample are listed, as sequenced in a study of cytotoxic CD8 clonotypes in ibrutinib-treated CLL. TCRdb's table, derived via immunoSEQ multiplex PCR, lists solely in-frame clones and lacks some. Counted here are 300,000 to 350,000 clones, approximately 80% occurring once; the ten biggest clones make up under 8.5%. Specimen: PBMCs, collected before ibrutinib treatment. These receptors all come from a human donor with chronic lymphocytic leukemia.

The chain couples TRBV19 to TRBJ1-2; D unresolved. Germline-derived CDR1 and CDR2 are LNHDA and SQIVND (reference sequence). The CDR3 consists of 12 residues. V was cut by 4 bases and J by 6 bases, with 9 bases left in between. Here the CDR3 DNA reads TGTGCCAGTAGTAAGTCCGGGCATGGCTACACCTTC. Translating gives CASSKSGHGYTF. Full variable domain (outside the CDR3, taken from reference TRBV19 and TRBJ1-2): DGGITQSPKYLFRKEGQNVTLSCEQNLNHDAMYWYRQDPGQGLRLIYYSQIVNDFQKGDIAEGYSVSREKKESFPLTVTSAQKNPTAFYLCASSKSGHGYTFGSGTRLTVV.

The chain has TRBV9 and TRBJ1-2, with TRBD1 matching 7 bases. Germline loops: CDR1 SGDLS, CDR2 YYNGEE. V shed 0 bases and J 7 bases; nucleotides not matched to a gene: 6. This CDR3 comprises 14 residues. CDR3 coding DNA: TGTGCCAGCAGCGTAGATAGGAGGACAGGTGGCTACACCTTC. It is translated as CASSVDRRTGGYTF.

This clone was counted a few times. V is TRBV27 and J is TRBJ1-5, with 11 bases fitting TRBD1. The CDR3 is made up of 16 amino acids. Germline CDR1 reads MNHEY; CDR2 reads SMNVEV (reference sequence). V shed 3 bases, J shed 7 bases, and the junction held 8 bases outside the gene matches. CDR3: CASSFAGQGALQPQHF. CDR3 coding DNA: TGTGCCAGCAGTTTCGCTGGACAGGGGGCTTTGCAGCCCCAGCATTTT.

The gene calls are TRBV7-8 and TRBJ2-6, with D possibly TRBD1 on 6 matching bases. This CDR3 has 20 residues. Germline CDR1 reads SGHVS; CDR2 reads FQNEAQ. V was cut by 5 bases and J by 2 bases, with 25 bases left in between. The CDR3 spells CASSLQSIPGQQTGANVLTF. CDR3 sequence (DNA): TGTGCCAGCAGCCTCCAGTCGATCCCAGGACAGCAAACTGGGGCCAACGTCCTGACTTTC.

The rearrangement links TRBV5-1 to TRBJ2-1, with 8 bases fitting TRBD1. This CDR3 contains 14 residues. Germline CDR1 reads SGHRS; CDR2 reads YFSETQ. Germline trimming cut 0 bases from V and 8 bases from J; bases unmatched to any gene: 4. CDR3 sequence: CASSLALTGDEQFF. The CDR3 DNA sequence: TGCGCCAGCAGCTTGGCCCTGACAGGGGATGAGCAGTTCTTC.

The sample holds a few counts of this clone. The chain recombines TRBV7-3 with TRBJ2-2; no clear D gene. Germline loops: CDR1 SGHTA, CDR2 FQGTGA. The CDR3 runs to 15 residues. Trimming took 4 bases from V and 0 from J, leaving 9 bases between them. CDR3 nucleotide sequence: TGTGCCAGCAGCTCGGACCCGACGAACACCGGGGAGCTGTTTTTT. This sequence encodes CASSSDPTNTGELFF. Looking up the rest from reference TRBV7-3 and TRBJ2-2 gives the full variable domain: GAGVSQTPSNKVTEKGKYVELRCDPISGHTALYWYRQSLGQGPEFLIYFQGTGAADDSGLPNDRFFAVRPEGSVSTLKIQRTERGDSAVYLCASSSDPTNTGELFFGEGSRLTVL.

CDR3: CASSQDWSSGRNGYEQYF. CDR3 sequence (DNA): TGTGCCAGCAGCCAAGATTGGTCTAGCGGGAGGAATGGCTACGAGCAGTACTTC. The chain has TRBV4-2 and TRBJ2-7; 11 bases are a match to TRBD2. V dropped 0 bases and J dropped 3; count of bases not matched to a gene: 10. CDR3 size: 18 residues. Germline V gene sequence: CDR1 LGHNA, CDR2 YNFKEQ.

V is TRBV10-1 and J is TRBJ2-1; 13 nucleotides match TRBD2. J was trimmed by 5 bases and V by 3 bases; bases with no gene match: 7. This CDR3 is 17 amino acids long. The germline V gene has CDR1 WNHNN and CDR2 SYGVQD (reference sequence). CDR3 DNA sequence: TGCGCCAGCAGTGAAGGGACTAGCGGGATAGGGGACAATGAGCAGTTCTTC. Translated, it gives CASSEGTSGIGDNEQFF.